This record looks at one T cell receptor beta chain sequence and its context. This sample stems from a study of blood T cell repertoires in COVID-19. V shed 0 bases and J 0 bases; nucleotides not matched to a gene: 4. The germline gives CDR1 MNHNS, CDR2 SASEGT. This CDR3 has 16 residues. As handled by the study authors: The assay estimated nucleated cells by amplifying reference gene primers. Measured with immunoSEQ multiplex PCR; TCRdb has only the in-frame clones, and not every one. That table furnishes V, J and clone size, whereas the DNA furnished D and trimming. The sample consists of about 57,000 clones, around 76% of them appearing once.

The TCR was taken from a woman between 55 and 75 years old with acute or convalescent COVID-19. The sequenced sample was peripheral blood. The V gene is TRBV6-1, the J gene TRBJ1-2; 7 nucleotides line up with TRBD1. CDR3 region: CASSEAGQASNYGYTF. In nucleotides, the CDR3 is TGTGCCAGCAGTGAAGCAGGACAGGCCTCTAACTATGGCTACACCTTC.